This T cell receptor (beta chain) was identified during a study of shared clonotypes between healthy human individuals. Study background: The donor group consisted of two women and three men, aged 18 to 49. Findings and limits, study-wide: Estimated richness values were generally larger in naive subsets than in memory subsets.

The deep-level immunoSEQ assay was used. Generated by immunoSEQ multiplex PCR, the TCRdb table keeps only in-frame clones and is missing some. The table includes just over 2,000,000 clones, about 95% detected once. Selected positively for CCR7 and CD45RO-negative, naive CD8 cells excluded terminally differentiated effector memory CD45RA+ cells. As to this clone: Its antigen is undetermined.

The sequence was collected from a man between 18 and 29 years old in good health. The sequencing sample was made of naive CD8+ T cells sorted from blood.

CDR3 loop: CASSAPGQLGDTQYF. CDR3 bases: TGTGCCAGCAGTGCCCCGGGACAGCTCGGAGATACGCAGTATTTT. The J gene is TRBJ2-3, the V gene TRBV2; TRBD1 matches at 7 bases. The germline gives CDR1 SNHLY, CDR2 FYNNEI. V shed 4 bases and J 5 bases; nucleotides not matched to a gene: 9. The CDR3 totals 15 residues.